The next 16 T cell receptor beta chains were all read from a single sample in a study of blood T cell repertoires in COVID-19. Produced via immunoSEQ multiplex PCR; TCRdb's table is partial and in-frame only. Of about 390,000 clones listed, more than 75% were seen once; the top ten hold under 3%. Material: peripheral blood. The receptors originated from a woman aged 60 to 75 with COVID-19, enrolled during active disease.

V is TRBV5-1 and J is TRBJ2-1; no clear D. Trimming removed 5 bases at V and 8 bases at J, with 8 bases between. The CDR3 totals 11 residues. Looked up from germline, CDR1 is SGHRS and CDR2 is YFSETQ. CDR3 nucleotides: TGCGCCAGCAGGTTGTTCGATGAGCAGTTCTTC. It encodes CASRLFDEQFF.

The chain is built from TRBV7-8 and TRBJ2-2, with 10 bases matching TRBD1. Germline CDR1 and CDR2: SGHVS and FQNEAQ. V lost 6 bases and J lost 4; bases outside the gene matches: 8. This CDR3 is built from 16 residues. The CDR3 reads CASSGTGVDGTGELFF. The CDR3 nucleotides are TGTGCCAGCAGTGGGACAGGGGTCGACGGCACCGGGGAGCTGTTTTTT.

J is TRBJ1-1 and V is TRBV21-1; TRBD1 was called by the table and not checked on the DNA. TRBV21-1 is designated a pseudogene. The CDR3 contains 13 residues. In nucleotides, the CDR3 is TGTGCCCCCCCGGACATTCTGAACACTGAAGCTTTCTTT. This sequence encodes CAPPDILNTEAFF.

The chain recombines TRBV28 with TRBJ1-2; TRBD1 matches 7 bases. The CDR3 loop spans 14 amino acids. Germline CDR1 and CDR2: MDHEN and SYDVKM. The V and J ends lost 5 bases and 2 bases, in that order; junction bases with no gene match: 5. As DNA, the CDR3 is TGTGCCAGCAGTGGACAGGTCTACAACTATGGCTACACCTTC. The encoded protein is CASSGQVYNYGYTF.

This clone turned up a few times. The chain has TRBV18 and TRBJ1-2; TRBD1 might be the D (6 bases). The CDR3 runs 14 residues. V gave up 3 bases and J gave up 5 bases, with 13 bases separating them. Germline-derived CDR1 and CDR2 are KGHSH and LQKENI. CDR3 in amino acids: CASSPGETGYGYTF. In nucleotides, the CDR3 is TGTGCCAGCTCACCGGGTGAGACAGGATATGGCTACACCTTC.

The chain uses TRBV30 and TRBJ1-3; TRBD1 matches at 8 bases. The CDR3 runs 14 residues. The junction had 3 bases not matched to a gene; V was cut back by 3 bases and J by 2 bases. Germline CDR1 is GTSNPN and CDR2 is SVGIG (reference sequence). The CDR3 loop is CAWRWTGTGNTIYF. CDR3 in DNA: TGTGCCTGGAGATGGACAGGGACTGGAAACACCATATATTTT.

The chain is built from TRBV5-6 and TRBJ2-4; D is ambiguous. CDR3 length: 16 residues. Germline V gene lookup returns CDR1 SGHDT and CDR2 YYEEEE. V was clipped by 0 bases and J by 0 bases, with 10 bases between them. CDR3 in amino acids: CASSLVLGRAKNIQYF. CDR3 bases: TGTGCCAGCAGCTTGGTGTTGGGCAGAGCCAAAAACATTCAGTACTTC.

The chain links TRBV3-1 (or the pseudogene TRBV3-2) to TRBJ1-6; D is uncertain. The germline CDR1 and CDR2 sequences are LGHDT and YNNKEL (reference sequence). V was pared by 3 bases and J by 0 bases, with 12 bases between. The CDR3 consists of 17 residues. The chain's CDR3 is CASSHGPVSSYNSPLHF. CDR3 in DNA: TGTGCCAGCAGCCACGGTCCGGTTAGCTCCTATAATTCACCCCTCCACTTT.

This rearrangement joins TRBV15 to TRBJ2-4; 12 bases map to TRBD2. CDR1 and CDR2 from the germline V gene are LNHNV and YYDKDF (reference sequence). This CDR3 has 16 amino acids. Trimming at V came to 5 bases and at J to 6 bases, leaving 8 bases not matched to a gene. The CDR3 spells CATSGGRGLAGNIQYF. In DNA, the CDR3 is TGTGCCACCAGCGGTGGAAGGGGACTAGCGGGAAACATTCAGTACTTC.

The chain combines TRBV4-1 with TRBJ2-7, with 11 bases lining up with TRBD2. Germline V CDR1 and CDR2: MGHRA, YSYEKL. This CDR3 has 17 amino acids. The J segment lost 2 bases and the V segment lost 0 bases, leaving 6 bases of the junction unmatched. The CDR3 sequence: CASSQETLAGAPYEQYF. CDR3 sequence (DNA): TGCGCCAGCAGCCAAGAGACACTAGCGGGAGCCCCCTACGAGCAGTACTTC.

The genes are TRBV28 and TRBJ1-5; TRBD1 aligns across 7 bases. The CDR3 runs to 16 residues. J was trimmed by 3 bases and V by 7 bases; bases with no gene match: 12. Per the germline V gene, CDR1 is MDHEN and CDR2 is SYDVKM. The DNA for the CDR3 is TGTGCCAGCATTCCCTTAGGGGGCGGGGCCAATCAGCCCCAGCATTTT. Its protein product is CASIPLGGGANQPQHF.

This clone was seen a single time. As DNA, the CDR3 is TGTGCCAGCTCACCAGGGACTAGCGACTACGAGCAGTACTTC. This encodes CASSPGTSDYEQYF. This chain joins TRBV18 and TRBJ2-7; TRBD2 agrees at 10 bases. The germline CDR1 and CDR2 sequences are KGHSH and LQKENI. After removal of 2 bases from V and 3 bases from J, the junction contained 1 base not matched to a gene. The CDR3 is 14 residues long.

The rearrangement uses TRBV2 and TRBJ2-7; the D gene is possibly TRBD1 (5 bases). This CDR3 region has 16 residues. Trimming pared 4 bases from V and 6 bases from J, leaving 22 bases between. Germline CDR1 and CDR2: SNHLY and FYNNEI. CDR3 coding DNA: TGTGCCAGCAGTGGGATTGGGGCCAACCCAGGCTCCGAGCAGTACTTC. Translating gives CASSGIGANPGSEQYF.

The J gene is TRBJ1-5, the V gene TRBV19; D unclear. V was trimmed by 4 bases and J by 0 bases, leaving 7 bases between them. The CDR3 runs to 14 residues. CDR1 is LNHDA, CDR2 SQIVND, per germline (reference sequence). The CDR3 DNA reads TGTGCCAGTAGTACCGAGTATAGCAATCAGCCCCAGCATTTT. It specifies CASSTEYSNQPQHF.

The CDR3 protein is CASSLGLAEQETQYF. The CDR3 DNA is TGTGCCAGCAGCTTAGGACTAGCGGAACAAGAGACCCAGTACTTC. This chain links TRBV7-9 with TRBJ2-5; TRBD2 agrees at 9 bases. Germline loops: CDR1 SEHNR, CDR2 FQNEAQ (reference sequence). The V segment lost 1 base and the J segment 2 bases; nucleotides outside the gene matches: 2. The CDR3 loop spans 15 amino acids.

The gene calls are TRBV7-2 and TRBJ1-6; D is perhaps TRBD1 (6 bases). The CDR3 covers 16 residues. Germline V gene lookup returns CDR1 SGHTA and CDR2 FQGNSA. The V end lost 2 bases, the J end lost 4 bases, and 12 bases lay between the germline ends. This chain's CDR3 is CASSLYHRAYNSPLHF. The DNA of the CDR3 is TGTGCCAGCAGCTTATATCACAGGGCTTATAATTCACCCCTCCACTTT. The full variable domain, in which reference TRBV7-2 and TRBJ1-6 provide the parts outside the CDR3, is GAGVSQSPSNKVTEKGKDVELRCDPISGHTALYWYRQSLGQGLEFLIYFQGNSAPDKSGLPSDRFSAERTGGSVSTLTIQRTQQEDSAVYLCASSLYHRAYNSPLHFGNGTRLTVT.